This note documents a single T cell receptor (beta chain) sequence. No antigen is known for it. Regarding time point: week 47, end of study. Alongside topical imiquimod, each dose of vaccine comprised 300 ug of mutant IDH1 20-mer peptide. The data stem from a study of a mutant IDH1 vaccine in newly diagnosed glioma. Study context: Males made up approximately 62% and females roughly 40% of treated patients, whose mean age was approximately 41 years. Regarding the study as a whole: Vaccine-induced immune responses were detected in approximately 93% of patients.

The method was immunoSEQ multiplex PCR; TCRdb's version includes in-frame clones alone and lacks a portion of them. The data contain almost 95,000 clones, about nine tenths of them singletons. Trimming cost V 0 bases and J 2 bases, with 11 bases left between them. Germline CDR1 reads SGDLS; CDR2 reads YYNGEE. This CDR3 has 15 residues. This receptor was taken from a woman aged 50 to 60 with glioma. The input for sequencing was PBMCs, taken from a glioma patient whose treatment included an IDH1 peptide vaccine. The chain couples TRBV9 to TRBJ1-2; no firm D call. CDR3 nucleotide sequence: TGTGCCAGCAGCGTAGATCCGGGAAGGAACTATGGCTACACCTTC. Translating it yields CASSVDPGRNYGYTF.